A single sample is the source of the 30 T cell receptor beta chains below, sequenced in a study of T cells in Graves' hyperthyroidism and ophthalmopathy. Using RNA transcripts as the source, TCR beta CDR3 regions were amplified. With the HTBI primer set, the TCR CDR3 went through a first round of RT-PCR. Via MiXCR, TCRdb re-called the multiplex PCR reads, giving one row per CDR3 protein. The sample includes under 350,000 distinct CDR3 sequences, about a sixth of them seen just once. The sequenced sample consisted of blood. The receptors originated from a woman aged 60-70 years with Graves' ophthalmopathy.

The chain joins TRBV5-1 to TRBJ2-7, with D possibly being TRBD1 or TRBD2 (6 bases each). Germline-derived CDR1 and CDR2 are SGHRS and YFSETQ. CDR3 length equals 13 residues. V was shortened by 4 bases and J by 3 bases, with 11 bases between the two germline ends. The CDR3 sequence is CASSPGGNYEQYF. CDR3 in DNA: TGCGCCAGCAGCCCCGGGGGCAACTACGAGCAGTACTTC.

This clonotype has ten or more counts. The V gene is TRBV12-3 or TRBV12-4, the J gene TRBJ1-5, with 9 bases aligning to TRBD1. The V segment lost 6 bases and the J segment 4 bases; nucleotides outside the gene matches: 10. The CDR3 length is 16 residues. Here the CDR3 DNA reads TGTGCCAGCAGCCTCGAAAGGGGACAGGGAAATCAGCCCCAGCATTTT. This gives the protein CASSLERGQGNQPQHF.

The chain uses TRBV27 and TRBJ2-2; 15 nucleotides align to TRBD2. This CDR3 has 18 amino acids. Germline assignment: CDR1 MNHEY and CDR2 SMNVEV (reference sequence). With 6 bases clipped from V and 4 bases from J, the junction kept 9 bases outside the gene matches. CDR3 amino acids: CASRESGLAGGPTGELFF. CDR3 bases: TGTGCCAGCAGAGAAAGCGGACTAGCGGGAGGGCCCACCGGGGAGCTGTTTTTT.

A few counts support this clonotype. The V gene is TRBV5-6, the J gene TRBJ2-2; TRBD2 is a possible D gene (6 bases). The ends were cut back, 4 bases at V and 3 bases at J, with 16 bases in the middle. The germline gives CDR1 SGHDT, CDR2 YYEEEE. This CDR3 contains 16 residues. This CDR3 is CASSEGLLYHTGELFF. CDR3 nucleotide sequence: TGTGCCAGCAGCGAGGGACTTCTGTACCACACCGGGGAGCTGTTTTTT. Based on the CDR3 plus reference TRBV5-6 and TRBJ2-2, the full variable domain is DAGVTQSPTHLIKTRGQQVTLRCSPKSGHDTVSWYQQALGQGPQFIFQYYEEEERQRGNFPDRFSGHQFPNYSSELNVNALLLGDSALYLCASSEGLLYHTGELFFGEGSRLTVL.

This chain links TRBV28 with TRBJ2-3; TRBD1 aligns across 8 bases. The CDR3 covers 15 residues. CDR1 is MDHEN and CDR2 is SYDVKM in the germline V gene. Trimming took 5 bases from V and 2 from J; bases not matched to a gene: 6. CDR3 sequence (DNA): TGTGCCAGCAGTCCCTTGGACAGGGTCACAGATACGCAGTATTTT. Protein: CASSPLDRVTDTQYF.

J is TRBJ1-2 and V is TRBV5-8, with D uncertain. CDR1 is SGHTS and CDR2 is YDEGEE in the germline V gene. The ends were cut back, 1 base at V and 8 bases at J, with 15 bases in the middle. The CDR3 consists of 14 residues. The chain's CDR3 is CASSLFDRASGYTF. The DNA for the CDR3 is TGTGCCAGCAGCTTGTTTGACCGGGCTAGCGGCTACACCTTC.

This clonotype was detected ten times or more. This sequence joins TRBV7-8 and TRBJ1-1; TRBD1 aligns across 7 bases. J was trimmed by 4 bases and V by 4 bases; bases with no gene match: 3. CDR1 is SGHVS, CDR2 FQNEAQ, per germline. The CDR3 spans 13 residues. The CDR3 spells CASSYTGATEAFF. The CDR3 coding sequence is TGTGCCAGCAGCTATACAGGGGCCACTGAAGCTTTCTTT.

This clonotype was found many times. The chain joins TRBV20-1 to TRBJ1-2, with D possibly matching TRBD1 (6 bases). Trimming removed 1 base from V and 7 bases from J, with 16 bases in between. CDR1 DFQATT and CDR2 SNEGSKA come from the germline V gene (reference sequence). CDR3 length: 14 amino acids. The CDR3 DNA reads TGCAGTGCTAGAGCGAGCCTGGGACATGGTGGCTACACCTTC. Amino acid sequence: CSARASLGHGGYTF.

The chain links TRBV9 to TRBJ1-4, with D possibly being TRBD1 (5 bases). Germline V gene lookup returns CDR1 SGDLS and CDR2 YYNGEE. With 0 bases removed from V and 8 bases from J, the gap between germline ends came to 17 bases. The CDR3 has 16 residues. The CDR3 bases are TGTGCCAGCAGCGTAGGTTGGTCACATAGGGGCGAAAAACTGTTTTTT. Translating it yields CASSVGWSHRGEKLFF.

This clonotype was observed a handful of times. The chain is built from TRBV4-1 and TRBJ2-3, with D unresolved. Looked up from germline, CDR1 is MGHRA and CDR2 is YSYEKL. CDR3 length: 14 amino acids. The V and J ends lost 0 bases and 2 bases respectively, with 6 bases between them. This chain's CDR3 is CASSQDRLTDTQYF. DNA for the CDR3: TGCGCCAGCAGCCAAGATCGTCTCACAGATACGCAGTATTTT.

The V call is TRBV19, the J call TRBJ1-5; no firm D call. This CDR3 contains 13 residues. Trimming cost V 1 base and J 10 bases, with 11 bases left between them. Germline CDR1 and CDR2: LNHDA and SQIVND (reference sequence). CDR3 bases: TGTGCCAGTAGTATAGGAGGGATCGAACCCCAGCATTTT. Translating it yields CASSIGGIEPQHF.

About this clonotype: Just one base apart from a much larger clone, this may be a read error. This chain joins TRBV2 and TRBJ2-1; TRBD1 aligns across 7 bases. Germline CDR1 and CDR2: SNHLY and FYNNEI. This CDR3 is built from 16 residues. The chain's CDR3 is CASSQDYGTVGREQFF. CDR3 sequence (DNA): TGCGCCAGCAGCCAAGATTATGGGACAGTGGGACGCGAGCAGTTCTTC.

This clonotype turned up a few times. The gene calls are TRBV5-1 and TRBJ2-3, with a weak D call TRBD1 (6 bases). CDR1 is SGHRS and CDR2 is YFSETQ in the germline V gene. The CDR3 is 14 residues long. Trimming cost V 5 bases and J 2 bases, with 12 bases left between them. CDR3 in amino acids: CASRIGGFTDTQYF. The CDR3 region has the DNA TGCGCCAGCAGAATAGGGGGATTCACAGATACGCAGTATTTT.

This clonotype has a count of ten or more. This chain links TRBV28 with TRBJ2-1; the match to TRBD2 covers 9 bases. The length of the CDR3 is 15 residues. Looked up from germline, CDR1 is MDHEN and CDR2 is SYDVKM. V lost 6 bases and J lost 8; bases outside the gene matches: 11. DNA of the CDR3: TGTGCCAGCAGCCGGGGTAGCGGGGGTTCGGATGAGCAGTTCTTC. The encoded protein is CASSRGSGGSDEQFF.

This clonotype has a count of ten or more. J is TRBJ2-5 and V is TRBV7-9, with TRBD1 matching over 8 bases. Per germline, CDR1 SEHNR and CDR2 FQNEAQ (reference sequence). This CDR3 is 13 amino acids long. V was pared by 4 bases and J by 5 bases, with 3 bases of the junction left unmatched. CDR3: CASSWTGIETQYF. CDR3 DNA: TGTGCCAGCAGCTGGACAGGGATCGAGACCCAGTACTTC.

V gene TRBV4-3 combines with J gene TRBJ1-1, with 12 bases aligning to TRBD1. V trimming: 4 bases; J trimming: 3 bases; junction bases outside the gene matches: 6. Germline CDR1 is LGHNA and CDR2 is YSLEER. This CDR3 spans 16 amino acids. Written as DNA, the CDR3 is TGCGCCAGCAGCCCAGGGACAGGGGGCCCGGACACTGAAGCTTTCTTT. It codes for CASSPGTGGPDTEAFF.

The chain links TRBV4-2 to TRBJ1-2; perhaps TRBD1 as D (6 bases). Trimming shortened V by 0 bases and J by 3 bases, and 8 bases separated the two germline ends. The CDR3 covers 14 residues. Germline V gene data show CDR1 as LGHNA and CDR2 as YNFKEQ. DNA for the CDR3: TGTGCCAGCAGCCAAGACAGGGGTGACTATGGCTACACCTTC. Encoded protein: CASSQDRGDYGYTF.

Ten or more counts support this clonotype. The chain employs TRBV29-1 and TRBJ1-2, with D unresolved. Trimming took 0 bases from V and 4 from J, leaving 12 bases between them. The V gene's germline CDR1 is SQVTM and CDR2 ANQGSEA. The CDR3 consists of 14 residues. The CDR3 coding sequence is TGCAGCGTTGAAGAGGACGAAGGAATCTATGGCTACACCTTC. This gives the protein CSVEEDEGIYGYTF.

The V call is TRBV5-1, the J call TRBJ1-1, with D hard to call. The CDR3 runs to 14 residues. CDR1 and CDR2 from the germline V gene are SGHRS and YFSETQ. Deletions cut 6 bases from V and 1 base from J, with 13 bases between. DNA for the CDR3: TGCGCCAGCACCCTAGGGCAGACGAACACTGAAGCTTTCTTT. Its protein is CASTLGQTNTEAFF. Complete variable domain (other parts from reference TRBV5-1 and TRBJ1-1): KAGVTQTPRYLIKTRGQQVTLSCSPISGHRSVSWYQQTPGQGLQFLFEYFSETQRNKGNFPGRFSGRQFSNSRSEMNVSTLELGDSALYLCASTLGQTNTEAFFGQGTRLTVV.

This clonotype appeared many times. V is TRBV29-1 and J is TRBJ2-7; possibly TRBD2 for D (6 bases). This CDR3 has 13 residues. The V end lost 1 base, the J end lost 4 bases, and 11 bases lay between the germline ends. Germline V gives CDR1 SQVTM, CDR2 ANQGSEA. CDR3 nucleotides: TGCAGCGTTGAAGGGCCCGGAGGGTACGAGCAGTACTTC. Protein sequence: CSVEGPGGYEQYF.

The chain has TRBV5-6 and TRBJ1-1; the D is unclear. The CDR3 is 14 amino acids. Germline V gene data show CDR1 as SGHDT and CDR2 as YYEEEE. V lost 0 bases and J 1 base, leaving 7 bases between the germline ends. The CDR3 region is CASSLVPENTEAFF. The CDR3 DNA is TGTGCCAGCAGCTTGGTACCAGAGAACACTGAAGCTTTCTTT.

This clonotype was seen ten or more times. This sequence joins TRBV28 and TRBJ1-2; no clear D. Trimming cost V 4 bases and J 4 bases, with 19 bases left between them. Germline values: CDR1 MDHEN, CDR2 SYDVKM. The CDR3 contains 16 residues. The CDR3 reads CASSSNGEGMGYGYTF. The CDR3 nucleotides read TGTGCCAGCAGTTCCAACGGGGAGGGTATGGGCTATGGCTACACCTTC.

This clonotype came up a few times. The chain couples TRBV6-1 to TRBJ1-6; D possibly corresponds to TRBD1 (5 bases). CDR1 is MNHNS, CDR2 SASEGT, per germline. With 8 bases removed from V and 7 bases from J, the gap between germline ends came to 18 bases. This CDR3 is 15 amino acids long. The DNA of the CDR3 is TGTGCCAGCGGGGCGCGCTTTGTACAGAATTCACCCCTCCACTTT. This gives the protein CASGARFVQNSPLHF.

J is TRBJ2-7 and V is TRBV12-3 or TRBV12-4; D call uncertain. This CDR3 is 12 amino acids long. The V and J ends lost 2 bases and 3 bases respectively, with 5 bases between them. The CDR3 spells CASSLMDYEQYF. CDR3 bases: TGTGCCAGCAGTTTAATGGACTACGAGCAGTACTTC.

This clonotype was recorded many times. The V call is TRBV7-9, the J call TRBJ2-3; 7 bases map to TRBD1. V lost 7 bases, J lost 5 bases, and 15 bases stayed unmatched. There are 16 residues in the CDR3. CDR1 is SEHNR and CDR2 is FQNEAQ in the germline V gene (reference sequence). In DNA, the CDR3 is TGTGCCAGCACAAAACAGGGGCCCAGCGCAGGAGATACGCAGTATTTT. This codes for CASTKQGPSAGDTQYF.

This chain uses TRBV9 with TRBJ1-3; a possible D gene is TRBD1 (6 bases). The germline V gene has CDR1 SGDLS and CDR2 YYNGEE. V lost 0 bases and J 0 bases, leaving 16 bases between the germline ends. This CDR3 region has 18 residues. The CDR3 DNA reads TGTGCCAGCAGCGTAGAGGGGGGGGGAGTAAGCTCTGGAAACACCATATATTTT. Protein: CASSVEGGGVSSGNTIYF.

The rearrangement uses TRBV7-2 and TRBJ1-3, with D maybe TRBD1 (5 bases). The V gene lost 5 bases and the J gene lost 0 bases, with 11 bases spanning the gap. This CDR3 spans 15 amino acids. Germline V gene lookup returns CDR1 SGHTA and CDR2 FQGNSA. CDR3 region: CASSARTLSGNTIYF. CDR3 nucleotide sequence: TGTGCCAGCAGCGCGAGGACACTCTCTGGAAACACCATATATTTT.

This clonotype was counted many times. The V and J genes are TRBV18 and TRBJ2-4, with D possibly being TRBD2 (6 bases). The length of the CDR3 is 14 residues. CDR1 is KGHSH and CDR2 is LQKENI in the germline V gene. V lost 6 bases and J lost 0, with 9 bases in between. The CDR3 nucleotides are TGTGCCAGCTCGGAGGGCCAAGCCAAAAACATTCAGTACTTC. Its translation: CASSEGQAKNIQYF.

This clonotype was seen at least ten times. The chain couples TRBV28 to TRBJ2-3; 10 nucleotides agree with TRBD2. Germline trimming cut 6 bases from V and 4 bases from J; bases unmatched to any gene: 1. Germline V gives CDR1 MDHEN, CDR2 SYDVKM. This CDR3 spans 13 amino acids. The CDR3 bases are TGTGCCAGCAGGGGGACTAGCGCAGATACGCAGTATTTT. Translating gives CASRGTSADTQYF.

This clonotype was observed a few times. The DNA for the CDR3 is TGTGCCAGCAGTTTCTCAGTCCGGAACACTGAAGCTTTCTTT. It translates to CASSFSVRNTEAFF. The chain employs TRBV28 and TRBJ1-1; D gene uncertain. The CDR3 is made up of 14 amino acids. Trimming stripped 3 bases from V and 1 base from J, with 9 bases between. CDR1 and CDR2 (germline): MDHEN, SYDVKM.